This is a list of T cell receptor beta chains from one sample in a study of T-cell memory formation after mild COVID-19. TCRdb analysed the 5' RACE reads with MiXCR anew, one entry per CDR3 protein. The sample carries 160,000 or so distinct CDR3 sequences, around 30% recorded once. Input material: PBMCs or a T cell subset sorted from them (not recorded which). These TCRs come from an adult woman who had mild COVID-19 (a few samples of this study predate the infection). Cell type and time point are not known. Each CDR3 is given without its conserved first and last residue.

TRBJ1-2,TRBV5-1,ASSEPGQGYT
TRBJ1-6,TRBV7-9,ASSRAGQGDSPLH
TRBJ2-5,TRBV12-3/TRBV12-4,ASSPPSGPKVETQY
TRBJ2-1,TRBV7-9,ASLESGRINEQF
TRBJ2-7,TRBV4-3,ASSQASGPSYEQY
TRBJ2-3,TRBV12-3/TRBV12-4,ASSPGLQTDTQY
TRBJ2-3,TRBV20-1,SADITDTQY
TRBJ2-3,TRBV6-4,ASSDGQGATDTQY
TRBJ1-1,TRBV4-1,ASSQGQGLVEAF
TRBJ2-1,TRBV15,ATSRDLWPGNEQF
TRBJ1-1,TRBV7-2,ASSRQGGGNTEAF
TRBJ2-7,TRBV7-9,ASSTGYEQY
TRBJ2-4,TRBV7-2,ASSLGTSGRVGKNIQY
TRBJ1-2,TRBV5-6,ASSLWEVNYGYT
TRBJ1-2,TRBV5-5,ASSVMPGQAYGYT
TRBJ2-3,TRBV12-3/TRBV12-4,ASSLRDFTDTQY
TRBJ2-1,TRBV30,AWASQLGNEQF
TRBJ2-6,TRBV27,ASRPGTGRYSGANVLT
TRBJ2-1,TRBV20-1,SARPWRSSSPNEQF
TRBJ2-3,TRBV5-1,ASSLDPSGQGAATQY
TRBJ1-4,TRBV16,ASSQSWEKLF
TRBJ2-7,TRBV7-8,ASSPGTADEQY
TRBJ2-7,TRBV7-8,ASSLATGAYEQY
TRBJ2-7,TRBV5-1,ASHRGQGRLGEQY
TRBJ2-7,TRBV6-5,ASRFRDRGTYEQY
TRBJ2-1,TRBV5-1,ASSLSLDVYNEQF
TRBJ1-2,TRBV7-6,ASSPSTGGGCGYT
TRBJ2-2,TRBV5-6,ASSLQGRDTGELF
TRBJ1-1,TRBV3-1,ASSTQRVGTEAF
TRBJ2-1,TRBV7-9,ASSARQGQF
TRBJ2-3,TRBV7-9,ASSPPPGLAGGDTQY
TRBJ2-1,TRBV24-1,ATSDAGTPSNEQF
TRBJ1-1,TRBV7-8,ASSPPTGWNTEAF
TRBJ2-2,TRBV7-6,ASSPRGGQGDTGELF
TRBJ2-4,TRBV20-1,SARDRGGVAKNIQY
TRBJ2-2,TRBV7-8,ASSPLVPSNTGELF
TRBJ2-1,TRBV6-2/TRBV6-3,ASSPGLYNEQF
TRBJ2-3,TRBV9,ASSGWDSSTDTQY
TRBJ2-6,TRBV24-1,ATSDPAGSGANVLT
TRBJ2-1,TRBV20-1,SARGPTTGEQF
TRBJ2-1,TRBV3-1,ASSQEADVSYNEQF
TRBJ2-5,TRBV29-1,SVDPGQRFQETQY